The clone carrying this T cell receptor (beta chain) was found many times. With template switching, a universal primer site was added, and the cDNA carried unique molecular identifiers. TCRdb reanalysed the 5' RACE reads using MiXCR and keeps one entry per CDR3 protein. There are hundreds of thousands of distinct CDR3 sequences in the sample; roughly 7% occur only once, and roughly 3.6% lies in the top ten. Germline CDR1 SGHDT, CDR2 YYEEEE. This CDR3 contains 17 residues. The V gene lost 5 bases and the J gene lost 0 bases, with 20 bases spanning the gap. This specimen belongs to a study of identical twins. These same data were also listed under a study on yellow fever vaccine responses in identical twins.

The chain links TRBV5-6 to TRBJ2-5; D might be TRBD1 (6 bases). The receptor's source is a woman between 18 and 29 years old in good health. The sequencing input was memory (CD45RO+) T cells sorted from blood. For the CDR3, the DNA is TGTGCCAGCAGGAGCCCCGGCGACAGGACCCACCAAGAGACCCAGTACTTC. It specifies CASRSPGDRTHQETQYF.